This TCR beta chain was identified during a study of T cell repertoires in cytomegalovirus infection (dated by TCRdb to the late 2010s). With regard to the full study: Alongside well-studied HLA-B-restricted epitopes, the peptide stimulations were aimed at recently identified HLA-C-restricted CMV epitopes, whose presentation resists viral immunomodulation. Donor HLA type was relevant to the analysis, because carriage of CMV infection together with the matching HLA type was indicated by public TCR beta signatures.

CDR3 length: 15 amino acids, cysteine to phenylalanine. The read is trimmed to its CDR3 DNA, 45 bases read in frame from base 1. In the germline V gene, CDR1 corresponds to SGHTA and CDR2 to FQGNSA. From V the trimming removes 2 bases and from J it removes 2 bases, while the gene matches leave 2 bases of the junction unaccounted for. The sequencer was an Illumina HiSeq 1500. TCRdb reprocessed the public reads (quality trimming at Q25 with fastp, clone calling with MiXCR) and kept in-frame beta chains. Rows are combined by CDR3 protein, so each entry shows the most common genes and DNA. The table for this sample lists hundreds of thousands of distinct CDR3 sequences; around 32% of them were counted only once. The ten largest clones take up around a sixth of the sample. Per the publication, the treatment or condition label means: in vitro stimulation with specific CMV peptide epitopes to enrich CMV-specific T cells.

Summary of the overall study and its limitations: In both this cohort and an independent cohort of 350 or so donors, the cumulative frequency of public TCR beta family members distinguished carriers of CMV infection plus the relevant HLA type. The ex vivo response was dominated by HLA-C-restricted CMV-specific TCR beta clonotypes, which also provided the single most frequent clonotype in two of eight donors.

This clonotype appeared a few times. Its cognate antigen has yet to be identified. No clone much larger than this one lies a single base away; base qualities are absent. Rearrangement joined TRBV7-2 to TRBJ1-5, and TRBD1 matches 8 of the central bases. The TCR originated in a human donor in good health (CMV status not recorded). Some clones in this sample may be carry-over from other donors' samples. This specimen was cultured PBMCs, taken from culture after CMV antigen stimulation. The nucleotides are TGTGCCAGCAGCTTAATGGGACAGGGCAATCAGCCCCAGCATTTT. Its translation reads: CASSLMGQGNQPQHF.